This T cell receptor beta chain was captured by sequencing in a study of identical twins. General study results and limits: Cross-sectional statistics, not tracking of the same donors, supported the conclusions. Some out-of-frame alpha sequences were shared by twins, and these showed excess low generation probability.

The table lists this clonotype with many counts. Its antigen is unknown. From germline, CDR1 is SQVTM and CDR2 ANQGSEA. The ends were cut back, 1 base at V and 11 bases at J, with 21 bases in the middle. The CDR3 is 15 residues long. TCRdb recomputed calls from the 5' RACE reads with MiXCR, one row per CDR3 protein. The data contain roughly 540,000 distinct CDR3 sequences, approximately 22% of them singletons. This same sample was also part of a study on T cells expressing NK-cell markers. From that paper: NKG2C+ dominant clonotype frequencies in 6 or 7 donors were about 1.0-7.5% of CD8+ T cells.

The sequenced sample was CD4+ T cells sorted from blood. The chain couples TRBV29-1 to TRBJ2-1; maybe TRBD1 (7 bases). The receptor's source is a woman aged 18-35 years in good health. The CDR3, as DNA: TGCAGCGTTGAAGGTTCCAGGGGGGCAACATTGAAGCAGTTCTTC. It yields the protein CSVEGSRGATLKQFF.